These 23 T cell receptor beta chains were all obtained from the same sample, sequenced in a study of long-term antiretroviral therapy in people with HIV. Survey-level resolution applied to immunoSEQ assay v3.0. Produced via immunoSEQ multiplex PCR; TCRdb's table is partial and in-frame only. The data hold roughly 21,000 clones, with 87% observed a single time. This specimen was unsorted PBMCs, taken 0.2 years before starting antiretroviral therapy. The receptor set was obtained from a young man with HIV.

V usage is TRBV18 and J usage is TRBJ1-1; perhaps TRBD1 as D (5 bases). Trimming took 6 bases from V and 4 from J, leaving 15 bases between them. This CDR3 is built from 14 residues. Germline lookup yields CDR1 KGHSH and CDR2 LQKENI. The CDR3 loop is CASSPPLGGTEAFF. The CDR3 region has the DNA TGTGCCAGCTCCCCGCCGCTGGGGGGCACTGAAGCTTTCTTT.

The chain joins TRBV5-5 to TRBJ2-3; D may be TRBD2 (6 bases). Deletions cut 6 bases from V and 5 bases from J, with 28 bases between. The germline V gene has CDR1 SGHKS and CDR2 YYEKEE (reference sequence). CDR3 length: 18 residues. CDR3 coding DNA: TGTGCCAGCACTCCTGGGGGTACACTAGCCCCCCTTGGAGATACGCAGTATTTT. Its protein product is CASTPGGTLAPLGDTQYF.

This chain uses TRBV10-3 with TRBJ2-3; D gene uncertain. Germline V CDR1 and CDR2: ENHRY, SYGVKD. Trimming removed 0 bases from V and 3 bases from J, with 19 bases in between. The CDR3 totals 18 residues. This chain's CDR3 is CAISESMFEIAETDTQYF. The CDR3 nucleotides read TGTGCCATCAGTGAGTCGATGTTCGAGATAGCTGAAACAGATACGCAGTATTTT.

V and J are TRBV29-1 and TRBJ2-2, with D possibly matching TRBD1 (6 bases). The germline gives CDR1 SQVTM, CDR2 ANQGSEA. The V gene lost 3 bases and the J gene lost 1 base, with 12 bases spanning the gap. The CDR3 consists of 15 residues. The CDR3 region is CSVEPRDMNTGELFF. The CDR3 DNA reads as TGCAGCGTTGAGCCCCGGGACATGAACACCGGGGAGCTGTTTTTT.

The DNA for the CDR3 is TGTGCCAGCAGCTTAATGCTTTACAATGAGCAGTTCTTC. Residues: CASSLMLYNEQFF. J is TRBJ2-1 and V is TRBV7-3; D unresolved. The CDR3 is 13 residues long. Germline V lookup: CDR1 SGHTA, CDR2 FQGTGA. Trimming left V 1 base short and J 4 bases short, with 5 bases between.

This chain links TRBV27 with TRBJ2-2; D not certain. Deletions cut 5 bases from V and 0 bases from J, with 7 bases between. Germline V gives CDR1 MNHEY, CDR2 SMNVEV (reference sequence). The CDR3 is 14 residues long. The CDR3 loop is CASSRGANTGELFF. The CDR3 DNA reads as TGTGCCAGCAGTCGCGGCGCGAACACCGGGGAGCTGTTTTTT.

The CDR3: CASSVVGGARDYTF. As DNA, the CDR3 is TGTGCCAGCAGCGTAGTAGGAGGGGCCCGTGACTACACCTTC. The chain has TRBV9 and TRBJ1-2; tentative D call: TRBD1 (5 bases). Deletions cut 0 bases from V and 10 bases from J, with 16 bases between. CDR3 length: 14 residues. CDR1 is SGDLS and CDR2 is YYNGEE in the germline V gene. The complete variable domain, with remaining parts taken from reference TRBV9 and TRBJ1-2, reads DSGVTQTPKHLITATGQRVTLRCSPRSGDLSVYWYQQSLDQGLQFLIQYYNGEERAKGNILERFSAQQFPDLHSELNLSSLELGDSALYFCASSVVGGARDYTFGSGTRLTVV.

This clone appeared once. V gene TRBV29-1 combines with J gene TRBJ2-1; 8 nucleotides line up with TRBD2. CDR3 length equals 15 residues. V shed 4 bases, J shed 4 bases, and the junction held 9 bases outside the gene matches. Germline values: CDR1 SQVTM, CDR2 ANQGSEA. The DNA of the CDR3 is TGCAGCGTTGCCCTGGGCGGGAGGCCTTACAATGAGCAGTTCTTC. As protein: CSVALGGRPYNEQFF.

The chain employs TRBV18 and TRBJ2-7; TRBD1 or TRBD2 may be the D gene (5 bases each). Looked up from germline, CDR1 is KGHSH and CDR2 is LQKENI. CDR3 length equals 14 residues. Trimming stripped 4 bases from V and 7 bases from J, with 17 bases between. CDR3 sequence reads: CASSLPGAPGEQYF. CDR3 sequence (DNA): TGTGCCAGCTCACTACCCGGGGCCCCGGGGGAGCAGTACTTC.

V and J are TRBV30 and TRBJ1-1; D gene ambiguous. The germline V gene encodes CDR1 GTSNPN and CDR2 SVGIG (reference sequence). The CDR3 is 12 residues long. Deletions cut 7 bases from V and 0 bases from J, with 9 bases between. DNA for the CDR3: TGTGCCTTCTTTACAGTGAACACTGAAGCTTTCTTT. Translation: CAFFTVNTEAFF.

The sample holds a few counts of this clone. V is TRBV18 and J is TRBJ1-6; D gene uncertain. V was shortened by 6 bases and J by 6 bases, with 12 bases between the two germline ends. The CDR3 length is 14 residues. Germline CDR1 KGHSH, CDR2 LQKENI. The CDR3 DNA follows: TGTGCCAGCTCTTCGCCCATATCTAATTCACCCCTCCACTTT. The encoded protein is CASSSPISNSPLHF. Drawing the rest from reference TRBV18 and TRBJ1-6, the complete variable domain is NAGVMQNPRHLVRRRGQEARLRCSPMKGHSHVYWYRQLPEEGLKFMVYLQKENIIDESGMPKERFSAEFPKEGPSILRIQQVVRGDSAAYFCASSSPISNSPLHFGNGTRLTVT.

The chain has TRBV6-1 and TRBJ1-3; no clear D gene. The CDR3 is made up of 13 amino acids. V was clipped by 4 bases and J by 5 bases, with 9 bases between them. Germline V gene sequence: CDR1 MNHNS, CDR2 SASEGT. This CDR3 is CASSAQRRNTIYF. DNA of the CDR3: TGTGCCAGCAGTGCACAGCGAAGAAACACCATATATTTT.

This chain links TRBV30 with TRBJ2-2, with TRBD2 as a possible D gene (5 bases). The germline CDR1 and CDR2 sequences are GTSNPN and SVGIG (reference sequence). V was clipped by 1 base and J by 4 bases, with 16 bases between them. The CDR3 runs to 16 residues. The CDR3: CAWSGKRPSGTGELFF. Here the CDR3 DNA reads TGTGCCTGGAGTGGGAAGCGGCCCTCGGGCACCGGGGAGCTGTTTTTT.

The genes are TRBV27 and TRBJ1-4; a weak D match, TRBD1 (5 bases). CDR1 and CDR2 from the germline V gene are MNHEY and SMNVEV (reference sequence). V lost 3 bases and J 10 bases, leaving 9 bases between the germline ends. The CDR3 runs to 12 residues. CDR3 in DNA: TGTGCCAGCAGTTTCCAGGGAGGAAAACTGTTTTTT. This sequence encodes CASSFQGGKLFF. Together with reference TRBV27 and TRBJ1-4, the CDR3 gives the full variable domain: EAQVTQNPRYLITVTGKKLTVTCSQNMNHEYMSWYRQDPGLGLRQIYYSMNVEVTDKGDVPEGYKVSRKEKRNFPLILESPSPNQTSLYFCASSFQGGKLFFGSGTQLSVL.

The V gene is TRBV7-2, the J gene TRBJ2-1, with D uncertain. The CDR3 has 16 amino acids. Germline V gene data show CDR1 as SGHTA and CDR2 as FQGNSA. The V and J ends lost 5 bases and 1 base respectively, with 15 bases between them. This chain's CDR3 is CASSLQFGTSYNEQFF. CDR3 DNA sequence: TGTGCCAGCAGCCTACAGTTTGGTACTTCCTACAATGAGCAGTTCTTC.

The CDR3 region is CATNWGLPKNTGELFF. The CDR3 DNA follows: TGTGCCACCAATTGGGGCTTACCCAAAAACACCGGGGAGCTGTTTTTT. The chain carries TRBV15 and TRBJ2-2; D may be TRBD1 (5 bases). Between the trimmed V and J ends, which lost 7 bases and 2 bases, there was a span of 17 bases. Germline CDR1 and CDR2: LNHNV and YYDKDF (reference sequence). The CDR3 runs 16 residues.

This clone showed up just a few times. The chain joins TRBV7-3 to TRBJ1-2, with 8 bases that match TRBD1. From germline, CDR1 is SGHTA and CDR2 FQGTGA. This CDR3 has 14 amino acids. Unmatched junction bases numbered 4, after V lost 3 bases and J lost 4 bases. The CDR3 protein is CASSFSGGRYGYTF. The DNA of the CDR3 is TGTGCCAGCAGCTTCTCAGGGGGCCGCTATGGCTACACCTTC.

The CDR3 loop is CASSQNPGRGGSGNTIYF. CDR3 nucleotides: TGCGCCAGCAGCCAAAATCCGGGAAGGGGGGGTTCTGGAAACACCATATATTTT. J is TRBJ1-3 and V is TRBV4-3, with a weak D call TRBD1 (6 bases). The germline CDR1 and CDR2 sequences are LGHNA and YSLEER. V lost 2 bases to trimming and J lost 1 base, with 18 bases between them. There are 18 residues in the CDR3.

The CDR3 spells CASSAPRSMNTEAFF. The DNA for the CDR3 is TGTGCCAGCAGCGCCCCCAGGTCGATGAACACTGAAGCTTTCTTT. This chain joins TRBV5-4 and TRBJ1-1; D is unclear. V was trimmed by 4 bases and J by 0 bases, leaving 13 bases between them. The CDR3 loop spans 15 amino acids. Germline V gene sequence: CDR1 SGHNT, CDR2 YYREEE (reference sequence).

A single count supports this clone. This chain uses TRBV5-1 with TRBJ2-2, with D possibly called TRBD1 or TRBD2 (6 bases each). Germline CDR1 and CDR2: SGHRS and YFSETQ. The length of the CDR3 is 21 residues. V shed 0 bases and J shed 5 bases, with 29 bases lying between them. The chain's CDR3 is CASSLAFGTLSEGGITGELFF. The CDR3 region has the DNA TGCGCCAGCAGCTTGGCGTTCGGGACACTCAGCGAGGGAGGAATTACCGGGGAGCTGTTTTTT.

The rearrangement joins TRBV2 to TRBJ2-2, with 9 bases lining up with TRBD2. V was clipped by 7 bases and J by 0 bases; unmatched bases: 6. Per the germline V gene, CDR1 is SNHLY and CDR2 is FYNNEI. This CDR3 spans 16 amino acids. CDR3 nucleotides: TGTGCCAGCATCCCTAGCGGGGCCTCGAACACCGGGGAGCTGTTTTTT. It translates to CASIPSGASNTGELFF.

The gene calls are TRBV11-1 and TRBJ2-7, with D possibly TRBD2 on 6 matching bases. CDR3 length equals 14 residues. The germline V gene has CDR1 SGHAT and CDR2 FQDESV (reference sequence). Trimming pared 5 bases from V and 2 bases from J, leaving 13 bases between. This CDR3 reads CASSRDSNPYEQYF. The CDR3 DNA is TGTGCCAGCAGCCGGGACTCAAACCCCTACGAGCAGTACTTC.

The genes are TRBV30 and TRBJ2-5, with 12 bases aligning to TRBD1. CDR1 is GTSNPN and CDR2 is SVGIG in the germline V gene (reference sequence). V dropped 4 bases and J dropped 7; count of bases not matched to a gene: 10. The CDR3 covers 15 residues. The CDR3 DNA reads as TGTGCCTGGACCTATGTTGGGACAGGGGGCGTGACCCAGTACTTC. It is translated as CAWTYVGTGGVTQYF.